This TCR beta chain emerged from a study of OX40 agonist ivuxolimab in advanced cancers. On the study more broadly: Ivuxolimab is a fully human IgG2 antibody that activates OX40 (CD134). The study enrolled dose-escalation patients with hepatocellular carcinoma, melanoma, renal cell or head and neck cancer. Aged roughly 23 to 80 with a mean of roughly 63 years, they were more than 80% male.

CDR3 size: 14 residues. Per the germline V gene, CDR1 is PRHDT and CDR2 is FYEKMQ (reference sequence). The V segment lost 5 bases and the J segment 7 bases; nucleotides outside the gene matches: 8. Profiled with immunoSEQ multiplex PCR; TCRdb holds only in-frame clones, not every one. Of approximately 70,000 clones listed, roughly 90% are singletons. The V and J genes are TRBV13 and TRBJ1-5, with 7 bases matching TRBD1. This clonotype originated in an adult with an advanced solid tumor such as melanoma, head and neck, liver or kidney cancer. Material: CD4+ or CD8+ T cells sorted from blood, obtained in a trial of the OX40 agonist ivuxolimab. As DNA, the CDR3 is TGTGCCAGCAGCGCAAACAGGGGTGGACAGCCCCAGCATTTT. Translating gives CASSANRGGQPQHF.